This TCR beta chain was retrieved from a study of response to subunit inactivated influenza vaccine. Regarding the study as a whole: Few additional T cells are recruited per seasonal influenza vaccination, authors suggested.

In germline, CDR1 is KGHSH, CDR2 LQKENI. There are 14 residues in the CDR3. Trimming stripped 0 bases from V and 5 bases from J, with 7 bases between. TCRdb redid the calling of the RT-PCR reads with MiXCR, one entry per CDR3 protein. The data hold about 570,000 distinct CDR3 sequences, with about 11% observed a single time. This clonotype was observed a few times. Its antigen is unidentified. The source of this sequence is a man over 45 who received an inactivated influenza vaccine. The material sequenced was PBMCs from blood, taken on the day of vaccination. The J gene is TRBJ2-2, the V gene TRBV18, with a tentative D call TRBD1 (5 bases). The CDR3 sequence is CASSPPQGTGELFF. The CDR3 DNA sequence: TGTGCCAGCTCACCACCTCAGGGTACCGGGGAGCTGTTTTTT.